A selection of T cell receptor beta chains follows, all from one sample in a study of shared clonotypes between healthy human individuals. Profiling relied on immunoSEQ multiplex PCR, and the TCRdb table lists in-frame clones only, not all of them. Of hundreds of thousands of clones detected, about 80% appear once; the ten largest clones hold 1.5% to 2%. Sequenced: memory CD4+ T cells sorted from blood. All receptors derive from a woman in her thirties in good health. Each CDR3 is given with its conserved first and last residue. The D gene is left open where the match is weak. Some rows mark clone size as missing; the rest say once, few, many or name a class of expanded clone.

>TRBJ2-4|NA|TRBV28|NA
TGTGCCAGCAGTTTTTACGGCAGTTTGTACTTC
CASSFYGSLYF
>TRBJ1-1|once|TRBV2|NA
TGTGCCACTCAGGGTAACACTGAAGCTTTCTTT
CATQGNTEAFF
>TRBJ2-4|NA|TRBV5-1|NA
TGCGCCAGCAGCTATGGGGACTTTCGGCTTTCATTAGCCAAAAACATTCAGTACTTC
CASSYGDFRLSLAKNIQYF
>TRBJ2-1|NA|TRBV11-2|NA
TGTGCCAGCAGCGCACGGGGGCAGGGCTATGAGCAGTTCTTC
CASSARGQGYEQFF
>TRBJ2-5|NA|TRBV15|NA
TGTGCCACCAGCAGAGATATTGGGGGAACCCAGTACTTC
CATSRDIGGTQYF
>TRBJ2-4|NA|TRBV5-1|TRBD1
TGCGCCAGCAGCGCCGGGACAGGTAAAGCCAAAAACATTCAGTACTTC
CASSAGTGKAKNIQYF
>TRBJ2-7|NA|TRBV4-2|TRBD2
TGTGCCAGCAGCCCCCTAGCGGGAGGCGAGCAGTACTTC
CASSPLAGGEQYF
>TRBJ2-1|NA|TRBV5-1|NA
TGCGCCAGCAGACCCGCGACGGGACTGAAGTACAATGAGCAGTTCTTC
CASRPATGLKYNEQFF
>TRBJ2-1|NA|TRBV30|TRBD2
TGTGCCTGGAGTCACCCGGGACTAGCGGAGACAAGCTCCTACAATGAGCAGTTCTTC
CAWSHPGLAETSSYNEQFF
>TRBJ2-1|NA|TRBV2|TRBD2
TGTGCCAGCAGAGCCGGGACTAGCGGGAGCAATGAGCAGTTCTTC
CASRAGTSGSNEQFF
>TRBJ2-3|once|TRBV30|NA
TGTGCCTGGAGTGGGGACGGAGGCTTGGATACGCAGTATTTT
CAWSGDGGLDTQYF
>TRBJ2-7|medium-sized|TRBV6-1|TRBD1
TGTGCCAGCACTTTCGGACAGGGAGACGAGCAGTACTTC
CASTFGQGDEQYF
>TRBJ1-5|NA|TRBV19|NA
TGTGCCAGTAGTATAGTGCCCTTATTCGGGGAGCCCCAGCATTTT
CASSIVPLFGEPQHF
>TRBJ1-4|NA|TRBV28|NA
TGTGCCAGCAGTTTTCGACAGGCCATTGAAAAACTGTTTTTT
CASSFRQAIEKLFF
>TRBJ1-2|NA|TRBV5-1|TRBD1
TGCGCCAGCAGCTTGGGACAGGGAGGAGGCGGCTACACCTTC
CASSLGQGGGGYTF
>TRBJ2-3|NA|TRBV28|TRBD2
TGTGCCAGCGGGGCTAGCGGGAGGTCGAACACAGATACGCAGTATTTT
CASGASGRSNTDTQYF
>TRBJ2-1|NA|TRBV5-1|TRBD2
TGCGCCAGCAGCTTTTCTAGCGGGAGGGATGAGCAGTTCTTC
CASSFSSGRDEQFF